These T cell receptor beta chains were read from a single sample in a study of early T cells in non-severe SARS-CoV-2 infection. In TCRdb, the 5' RACE reads were re-called with MiXCR into one record per CDR3 protein. The sample records roughly 81,000 distinct CDR3 sequences, about an eighth being singletons. Material for sequencing was whole blood. Every receptor here comes from an adult who was a healthcare worker with PCR-confirmed SARS-CoV-2 infection or an uninfected control (not recorded which). The CDR3 runs from the conserved cysteine through the conserved F or W. D genes are given only for firm matches. The size of a clone is reported for some rows only, either as once, few or many, or as a class for expanded clones.

>16|.|TRBJ1-1|TRBV28|TRBD1
CASSLPRDRANTEAFF
TGTGCCAGCAGTCTCCCCCGGGACAGGGCGAACACTGAAGCTTTCTTT
>14|many|TRBJ2-3|TRBV20-1|.
CSARPDPSVDTQYF
TGCAGTGCTCGGCCGGACCCCAGCGTCGATACGCAGTATTTT
>15|few|TRBJ1-5|TRBV11-2|.
CASSSGGQNNQPQHF
TGTGCCAGCAGCTCCGGGGGGCAGAATAATCAGCCCCAGCATTTT
>11|.|TRBJ1-1|TRBV28|.
CASSSKPEAFF
TGTGCCAGCAGTTCGAAGCCTGAAGCTTTCTTT
>15|many|TRBJ2-7|TRBV11-2|.
CASSLARLQSYEQYF
TGTGCCAGCAGCTTAGCTCGTCTTCAATCCTACGAGCAGTACTTC
>17|many|TRBJ1-2|TRBV7-9|.
CASSSPPTVGGNYGYTF
TGTGCCAGCAGCTCTCCACCCACAGTAGGGGGGAACTATGGCTACACCTTC
>14|few|TRBJ1-2|TRBV12-3/TRBV12-4|.
CASGQIDSSYGYTF
TGTGCCAGTGGACAAATCGACTCCTCCTATGGCTACACCTTC
>14|many|TRBJ2-3|TRBV29-1|TRBD1
CSVRDRGLTDTQYF
TGCAGCGTTAGAGACAGGGGGCTCACAGATACGCAGTATTTT
>14|many|TRBJ1-1|TRBV10-3|.
CAISEFGEVTEAFF
TGTGCCATCAGTGAGTTTGGGGAGGTCACTGAAGCTTTCTTT
>14|many|TRBJ2-7|TRBV7-9|.
CASSFYGPGDEQYF
TGTGCCAGCAGCTTCTATGGTCCCGGGGACGAGCAGTACTTC
>15|many|TRBJ1-1|TRBV29-1|.
CSVSTLDGLNTEAFF
TGCAGCGTCAGTACGCTAGACGGACTGAACACTGAAGCTTTCTTT
>13|few|TRBJ2-5|TRBV20-1|.
CSAPDGTQETQYF
TGCAGTGCTCCGGACGGGACTCAAGAGACCCAGTACTTC
>14|many|TRBJ1-5|TRBV6-6|TRBD1
CASNLEQGVQPQHF
TGTGCCAGCAATTTGGAACAGGGGGTCCAGCCCCAGCATTTT
>13|many|TRBJ2-1|TRBV7-3|.
CASSLSGYNEQFF
TGTGCCAGCAGCTTATCGGGGTACAATGAGCAGTTCTTC
>15|.|TRBJ2-3|TRBV6-1|.
CASSRGQGGPDTQYF
TGTGCCAGCTCCCGGGGTCAGGGTGGCCCAGATACGCAGTATTTT
>15|many|TRBJ1-1|TRBV11-2|.
CASSPPYRLNTEAFF
TGTGCCAGCAGCCCGCCGTACAGGTTGAACACTGAAGCTTTCTTT